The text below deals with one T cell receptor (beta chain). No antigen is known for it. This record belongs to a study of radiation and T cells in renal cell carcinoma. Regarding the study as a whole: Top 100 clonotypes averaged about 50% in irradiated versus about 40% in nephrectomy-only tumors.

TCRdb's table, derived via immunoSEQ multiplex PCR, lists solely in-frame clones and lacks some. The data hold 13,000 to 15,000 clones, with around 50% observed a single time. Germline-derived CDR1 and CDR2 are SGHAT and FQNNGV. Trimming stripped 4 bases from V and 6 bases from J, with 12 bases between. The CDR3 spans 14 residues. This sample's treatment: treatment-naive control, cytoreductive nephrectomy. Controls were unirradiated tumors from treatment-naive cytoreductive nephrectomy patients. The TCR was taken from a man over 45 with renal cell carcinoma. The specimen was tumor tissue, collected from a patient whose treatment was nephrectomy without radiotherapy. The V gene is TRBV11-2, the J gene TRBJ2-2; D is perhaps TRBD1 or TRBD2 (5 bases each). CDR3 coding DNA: TGTGCCAGCAGCTCATCCCGAGGGGCCGGGGAGCTGTTTTTT. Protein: CASSSSRGAGELFF.